This T cell receptor (beta chain) was recovered during a study of T cell responses to AZD1222 COVID-19 vaccine. V lost 4 bases and J 7 bases, leaving 17 bases between the germline ends. Germline-derived CDR1 and CDR2 are SQVTM and ANQGSEA. The CDR3 is made up of 13 amino acids. Libraries were prepared by immunoSEQ multiplex PCR; TCRdb keeps only in-frame clonotypes and omits some of them. The sample lists 150,000 or so clones, over 80% occurring once. The sample here was peripheral blood, taken 28 days after the second dose of the MenACWY control vaccine. The TCR comes from an adult who received the MenACWY meningococcal vaccine as a control. The rearrangement joins TRBV29-1 to TRBJ2-7, with D possibly TRBD2 on 7 matching bases. CDR3 in DNA: TGCAGCGTTGCTCTGATCAGGGGAGGGGAGCAGTACTTC. Protein: CSVALIRGGEQYF.